The 30 T cell receptor beta chains below were found in one sample sequenced in a study of T cells in localized non-small cell lung cancer (dated by TCRdb to 2018 to 2021). Receptors were amplified or captured by the immunoSEQ multiplex PCR assay. This immuneACCESS table, as held by TCRdb, lists in-frame sequences with V and J called but not all clones. Of the missing ones, under half trace to an unresolved V gene in checked studies; the others have no known cause. The sample data list more than 20,000 clones, and around 89% of these were observed just once. The leading ten clones occupy roughly 6.2% of the sample. The sequencing here drew on PBMCs, taken before any cancer treatment. The receptors derive from a man aged 35-75 years with stage II lung adenocarcinoma.

The chain uses TRBV4-2 and TRBJ1-5; D is unclear. V lost 5 bases, J lost 4 bases, and 18 bases lay in between. CDR1 is LGHNA, CDR2 YNFKEQ, per germline. The CDR3 has 16 residues. The chain's CDR3 is CASSEKAQHPNQPQHF. CDR3 nucleotides: TGTGCCAGCAGCGAAAAAGCTCAACATCCTAATCAGCCCCAGCATTTT.

The chain couples TRBV7-8 to TRBJ2-7; the match to TRBD1 covers 7 bases. The CDR3 loop spans 13 amino acids. Germline CDR1 and CDR2: SGHVS and FQNEAQ. V shed 3 bases, J shed 4 bases, and the junction held 3 bases outside the gene matches. For the CDR3, the DNA is TGTGCCAGCAGCTTTGGGACAGATTACGAGCAGTACTTC. Its protein is CASSFGTDYEQYF.

The V and J genes are TRBV6-6 and TRBJ1-2; D is unresolved. The CDR3 extends over 14 amino acids. The germline V gene has CDR1 MNHNY and CDR2 SVGAGI (reference sequence). The germline V and J ends were trimmed by 5 bases and 7 bases, with 17 bases remaining between them. The CDR3: CASSPGTTPSGYTF. The CDR3 nucleotides read TGTGCCAGCAGTCCCGGCACCACCCCAAGTGGCTACACCTTC.

The chain combines TRBV19 with TRBJ1-3, with D possibly TRBD1 on 6 matching bases. V dropped 3 bases and J dropped 8 bases, with 11 bases sitting between them. CDR3 length equals 13 residues. Per the germline V gene, CDR1 is LNHDA and CDR2 is SQIVND (reference sequence). CDR3 sequence reads: CASSIGGLDTIYF. The DNA for the CDR3 is TGTGCCAGTAGTATCGGGGGGCTGGACACCATATATTTT.

The chain recombines TRBV5-1 with TRBJ2-1; no reliable D call. The CDR3 has 14 amino acids. The germline gives CDR1 SGHRS, CDR2 YFSETQ. The V end lost 0 bases, the J end lost 0 bases, and 4 bases lay between the germline ends. This CDR3 is CASSLVSSYNEQFF. CDR3 bases: TGCGCCAGCAGCTTGGTAAGCTCCTACAATGAGCAGTTCTTC.

The chain has TRBV7-3 and TRBJ2-3; no firm D call. In germline, CDR1 is SGHTA, CDR2 FQGTGA. This CDR3 contains 13 residues. Trimming removed 4 bases from V and 3 bases from J, with 8 bases in between. CDR3 DNA sequence: TGTGCCAGCAGCTCCCCCGAAACAGATACGCAGTATTTT. Its protein is CASSSPETDTQYF.

CDR3 nucleotide sequence: TGTGCCAGCAGCCCCTTGGGTACCGGGGAGCTGTTTTTT. It is translated as CASSPLGTGELFF. The gene calls are TRBV5-5 and TRBJ2-2; no reliable D call. CDR3 length: 13 residues. V gave up 4 bases and J gave up 5 bases, with 9 bases separating them. The germline gives CDR1 SGHKS, CDR2 YYEKEE (reference sequence).

The rearrangement joins TRBV5-1 to TRBJ2-3, with a possible D match to TRBD2 (6 bases). The CDR3 has 15 amino acids. V dropped 0 bases and J dropped 1 base, with 9 bases sitting between them. Germline V lookup: CDR1 SGHRS, CDR2 YFSETQ. The CDR3 protein is CASSLGTTGTDTQYF. Written as DNA, the CDR3 is TGCGCCAGCAGCTTGGGGACTACCGGCACAGATACGCAGTATTTT.

The chain links TRBV5-6 to TRBJ2-1, with D perhaps matching TRBD2 (6 bases). Trimming removed 0 bases at V and 4 bases at J, with 11 bases between. Germline values: CDR1 SGHDT, CDR2 YYEEEE. This CDR3 has 15 residues. The CDR3 nucleotides are TGTGCCAGCAGCTTGGACGGGAGTCGGTACAATGAGCAGTTCTTC. Protein product: CASSLDGSRYNEQFF.

The chain employs TRBV10-3 and TRBJ2-5; 8 bases match TRBD2. The germline V gene encodes CDR1 ENHRY and CDR2 SYGVKD. CDR3 size: 16 residues. V lost 3 bases and J lost 11; bases outside the gene matches: 17. The CDR3 DNA reads TGTGCCATCAGTGAAGGGGGTAGCGGGGTCATAACTGTGCAGTACTTC. This codes for CAISEGGSGVITVQYF.

The rearrangement joins TRBV7-8 to TRBJ1-1; a weak D match, TRBD1 (6 bases). This CDR3 is built from 15 residues. Germline CDR1 is SGHVS and CDR2 is FQNEAQ. Between the trimmed V and J ends, which lost 3 bases and 4 bases, there was a span of 15 bases. CDR3 amino acids: CASSFNRAEGTEAFF. The DNA for the CDR3 is TGTGCCAGCAGCTTCAACAGGGCGGAAGGCACTGAAGCTTTCTTT.

Only a few counts were recorded for this clone. CDR3 coding DNA: TGTGCCATCAGTGATCGTTGGGGACAGGGCCGCAATCAGCCCCAGCATTTT. The encoded protein is CAISDRWGQGRNQPQHF. This chain uses TRBV10-3 with TRBJ1-5, with TRBD1 identical over 9 bases. V shed 3 bases, J shed 2 bases, and the junction held 8 bases outside the gene matches. The CDR3 is 17 residues long. CDR1 is ENHRY, CDR2 SYGVKD, per germline.

J is TRBJ1-5 and V is TRBV30, with D tentatively TRBD1 (5 bases). The V end lost 2 bases, the J end lost 0 bases, and 11 bases lay between the germline ends. The CDR3 has 15 residues. From germline, CDR1 is GTSNPN and CDR2 SVGIG (reference sequence). The CDR3 region has the DNA TGTGCCTGGAGTAAGAGGGGAGATAGCAATCAGCCCCAGCATTTT. This sequence encodes CAWSKRGDSNQPQHF.

A single count supports this clone. This chain connects TRBV28 to TRBJ1-3, with D perhaps matching TRBD1 (6 bases). Germline V CDR1 and CDR2: MDHEN, SYDVKM. CDR3 length: 15 residues. The V and J ends lost 6 bases and 0 bases respectively, with 12 bases between them. The CDR3 nucleotides are TGTGCCAGCAGCTCGGGACAACTCTCTGGAAACACCATATATTTT. Residues: CASSSGQLSGNTIYF.

The CDR3 reads CASSERGGGSSYNEQFF. For the CDR3, the DNA is TGTGCCAGCAGTGAACGAGGGGGGGGGAGCTCCTACAATGAGCAGTTCTTC. This chain joins TRBV2 and TRBJ2-1; TRBD2 might be the D (7 bases). V gave up 2 bases and J gave up 0 bases, with 14 bases separating them. This CDR3 spans 17 amino acids. Germline V gene lookup returns CDR1 SNHLY and CDR2 FYNNEI.

The chain is built from TRBV4-2 and TRBJ2-3; D is uncertain. The ends were cut back, 6 bases at V and 2 bases at J, with 15 bases in the middle. This CDR3 has 15 residues. The germline V gene has CDR1 LGHNA and CDR2 YNFKEQ. The CDR3 DNA reads as TGTGCCAGCAGTCCTTATGGAACGCACACAGATACGCAGTATTTT. The encoded protein is CASSPYGTHTDTQYF.

The CDR3 DNA sequence: TGTGCAGCACAGGAAACAGATACGCAGTATTTT. Translating it yields CAAQETDTQYF. J is TRBJ2-3 and V is TRBV30; D might be TRBD1 (5 bases). Germline values: CDR1 GTSNPN, CDR2 SVGIG (reference sequence). The CDR3 consists of 11 residues. Drawing the rest from reference TRBV30 and TRBJ2-3, the complete variable domain is SQTIHQWPATLVQPVGSPLSLECTVEGTSNPNLYWYRQAAGRGLQLLFYSVGIGQISSEVPQNLSASRPQDRQFILSSKKLLLSDSGFYLCAAQETDTQYFGPGTRLTVL.

This chain links TRBV6-5 with TRBJ1-2, with a weak D call TRBD1 (6 bases). Trimming took off 4 bases at V and 3 bases at J, with 15 bases between the two ends. This CDR3 comprises 15 residues. The germline gives CDR1 MNHEY, CDR2 SVGAGI. CDR3 coding DNA: TGTGCCAGCAGTTTACAGGGCCCCACTGACTATGGCTACACCTTC. It specifies CASSLQGPTDYGYTF.

The rearrangement joins TRBV6-1 to TRBJ2-1; the match to TRBD2 covers 10 bases. Trimming removed 7 bases from V and 9 bases from J; junction bases left unmatched: 6. The CDR3 sequence is 13 residues long. Germline loops: CDR1 MNHNS, CDR2 SASEGT. CDR3 protein: CASTLAGEGEQFF. The CDR3 DNA reads TGTGCCAGCACCCTAGCGGGGGAGGGTGAGCAGTTCTTC.

The V and J genes are TRBV2 and TRBJ1-5, with D possibly matching TRBD1 (6 bases). V was pared by 6 bases and J by 11 bases, with 29 bases between. The CDR3 consists of 17 residues. CDR1 and CDR2 from the germline V gene are SNHLY and FYNNEI. CDR3 region: CASRGGEGGAQGWAQHF. The DNA of the CDR3 is TGTGCCAGCAGAGGCGGAGAGGGGGGGGCCCAAGGGTGGGCCCAGCATTTT.

This chain connects TRBV9 to TRBJ1-4; D remains unclear. Between the trimmed V and J ends, which lost 3 bases and 5 bases, there was a span of 8 bases. The germline CDR1 and CDR2 sequences are SGDLS and YYNGEE. This CDR3 contains 13 residues. In nucleotides, the CDR3 is TGTGCCAGCAGCGACAGTCGAAATGAAAAACTGTTTTTT. It translates to CASSDSRNEKLFF.

This chain uses TRBV10-3 with TRBJ2-7, with 11 bases aligning to TRBD1. This CDR3 is 17 amino acids long. After removal of 6 bases from V and 3 bases from J, the junction contained 13 bases not matched to a gene. Per germline, CDR1 ENHRY and CDR2 SYGVKD. The CDR3 sequence is CAIRDSLPGTGGYEQYF. The CDR3 DNA sequence: TGTGCCATCAGAGACTCGCTACCCGGGACAGGGGGCTACGAGCAGTACTTC.

The chain is built from TRBV7-6 and TRBJ1-5; tentatively, D is TRBD1 (6 bases). The germline CDR1 and CDR2 sequences are SGHVS and FNYEAQ. The V gene lost 4 bases and the J gene lost 8 bases, with 12 bases spanning the gap. This CDR3 is 13 amino acids long. Here the CDR3 reads CASSSSSGEPQHF. CDR3 in DNA: TGTGCCAGCAGCTCCAGCTCAGGGGAGCCCCAGCATTTT.

The V and J genes are TRBV18 and TRBJ1-2, with 9 bases identical to TRBD1. J lost 2 bases, V lost 3 bases, and 7 bases had no gene match. Per the germline V gene, CDR1 is KGHSH and CDR2 is LQKENI. The CDR3 extends over 16 amino acids. CDR3 nucleotides: TGTGCCAGCTCACCCGCCCTCGGGACAGGGAACTATGGCTACACCTTC. Amino acid sequence: CASSPALGTGNYGYTF.

With respect to this clone: At one end, the junction sequence differs from germline, possibly due to a read error. Other DNA sequences in the sample encode the same CDR3. V and J are TRBV27 and TRBJ2-7; D uncertain. The germline V gene has CDR1 MNHEY and CDR2 SMNVEV (reference sequence). This CDR3 comprises 13 residues. The CDR3 is CASSLRHSYEQYF. For the CDR3, the DNA is TGTGCCAGTAGTTTGCGCCACTCCTACGAGCAGTACTTC.

The rearrangement links TRBV18 to TRBJ1-5; the D gene is possibly TRBD1 (5 bases). The germline V and J ends were trimmed by 5 bases and 9 bases, with 17 bases remaining between them. This CDR3 region has 14 residues. Germline CDR1 KGHSH, CDR2 LQKENI. Here the CDR3 DNA reads TGTGCCAGCTCAATAAGTAGAGAGGGGCCGCCCCAGCATTTT. This encodes CASSISREGPPQHF.

The rearrangement joins TRBV5-1 to TRBJ2-1; 7 bases match TRBD1. The germline V gene encodes CDR1 SGHRS and CDR2 YFSETQ. V was clipped by 4 bases and J by 1 base; unmatched bases: 5. This CDR3 has 15 residues. The CDR3 DNA follows: TGCGCCAGCAGCGTTTCAGGGGGTTCCTACAATGAGCAGTTCTTC. Protein product: CASSVSGGSYNEQFF.

CDR3 sequence (DNA): TGCGCCAGCAGCGAGGACAGGTTGAATGAGCAGTTCTTC. This sequence encodes CASSEDRLNEQFF. The V and J genes are TRBV5-1 and TRBJ2-1, with 7 bases aligning to TRBD1. The trim removed 4 bases at V and 7 bases at J, leaving 5 bases unmatched. From germline, CDR1 is SGHRS and CDR2 YFSETQ. CDR3 length: 13 residues.

The chain links TRBV7-8 to TRBJ2-7, with D possibly matching TRBD2 (6 bases). The V gene lost 7 bases and the J gene lost 0 bases, with 16 bases spanning the gap. CDR1 SGHVS and CDR2 FQNEAQ come from the germline V gene. The CDR3 contains 15 residues. The CDR3 is CASNRWRGSSYEQYF. The CDR3 nucleotides read TGTGCCAGCAACCGATGGCGGGGAAGCTCCTACGAGCAGTACTTC.

This chain links TRBV7-2 with TRBJ2-7, with TRBD2 matching over 8 bases. CDR1 and CDR2 from the germline V gene are SGHTA and FQGNSA. CDR3 length equals 16 residues. Trimming took 5 bases from V and 1 from J; bases not matched to a gene: 10. The CDR3 region has the DNA TGTGCCAGCAGCCGTCAAGCGGGAGAGGGGTCCTACGAGCAGTACTTC. It translates to CASSRQAGEGSYEQYF.